This T cell receptor beta chain comes out of a study of sequential checkpoint blockade in melanoma. Whole-study context: Arm A got nivolumab then ipilimumab; arm B the reverse, 1:1.

CDR3 length: 15 amino acids. The table came from immunoSEQ multiplex PCR; TCRdb's copy has only in-frame clones and leaves some out. This sample carries about 13,000 clones, 25% to 30% of them seen once, and the ten largest clones take around 17%. Study-wide results and limits: Mutational load did not correlate with tumor T-cell fraction or clonality. Clinical benefit was about 30 times likelier when tumor T-cell fraction and clonality increased.

This clone was found a few times. As yet, its antigen is unknown. The treatment was: randomized to nivolumab then ipilimumab (arm A) or the reverse (arm B). Material: tumor tissue (inferred from file names), obtained from a patient given nivolumab and ipilimumab in sequence. The receptor comes from a human donor with melanoma. This chain joins TRBV7-5 and TRBJ2-3; the table's D call, TRBD2, has no DNA check behind it. TRBV7-5 is tagged as a pseudogene. The CDR3 DNA is TGTGCCAGCAGCTTAGCAGCGGGAGTGACAGATACGCAGTATTTT. It translates to CASSLAAGVTDTQYF.